Below, 19 T cell receptor beta chains from the same sample are listed, as sequenced in a study of T-cell reconstitution after alpha-beta-depleted transplantation in children (dated by TCRdb to the mid-2010s). Per the publication, the treatment or condition label means: allogeneic hematopoietic cell transplantation with graft depleted of TCRalphabeta T cells and CD19 B cells. Library prep was done by PCR. The listed sequencing device is Illumina HiSeq 2500. TCR library preparation used molecular barcoding, with unique molecular identifiers applied to normalize quantification of the TCRbeta repertoire. The public reads were reanalyzed by TCRdb: fastp trimming at Q25, MiXCR alignment, in-frame beta chains only. Rows with one shared CDR3 protein collapse into an entry with the most common genes and DNA. A total of 250,000 to 350,000 distinct CDR3 sequences appear in this sample, over 20% of them only once. The ten largest make up approximately 9.9% of the sample.

Source: PBMCs, mostly from graft donor cells, taken 180 days after TCRalphabeta/CD19-depleted stem cell transplant. Source of these receptors: a male patient between 10 and 17 years old who had a stem cell transplant for acute lymphoblastic leukemia, so the T cells may come from the graft donor.

The J gene is TRBJ1-2, the V gene TRBV6-5; tentatively, D is TRBD1 (6 bases). Germline CDR1 reads MNHEY; CDR2 reads SVGAGI. The CDR3 runs 19 residues. Trimming took 0 bases from V and 3 from J, leaving 23 bases between them. The CDR3 spells CASSYSDGQRPLLDYGYTF. In DNA, the CDR3 is TGTGCCAGCAGTTACTCCGACGGACAGCGCCCCCTACTAGACTATGGCTACACCTTC.

This clonotype occurred a few times. The chain is built from TRBV5-1 and TRBJ2-1; possibly TRBD1 for D (6 bases). Germline CDR1 SGHRS, CDR2 YFSETQ. This CDR3 contains 13 residues. Trimming cost V 6 bases and J 7 bases, with 14 bases left between them. Here the CDR3 reads CASKQQGLNEQFF. The CDR3 DNA follows: TGCGCCAGCAAGCAACAGGGATTAAATGAGCAGTTCTTC. The full variable domain, with the rest looked up from reference TRBV5-1 and TRBJ2-1, is KAGVTQTPRYLIKTRGQQVTLSCSPISGHRSVSWYQQTPGQGLQFLFEYFSETQRNKGNFPGRFSGRQFSNSRSEMNVSTLELGDSALYLCASKQQGLNEQFFGPGTRLTVL.

The CDR3 reads CSALLRLDGSYNEQFF. For the CDR3, the DNA is TGCAGCGCCCTTCTTAGACTAGACGGCTCCTACAATGAGCAGTTCTTC. This chain links TRBV29-1 with TRBJ2-1; D is possibly TRBD2 (6 bases). The CDR3 consists of 16 residues. The germline V gene encodes CDR1 SQVTM and CDR2 ANQGSEA. Trimming cost V 7 bases and J 0 bases, with 19 bases left between them.

The J gene is TRBJ2-1, the V gene TRBV5-1; D perhaps matches TRBD2 (6 bases). The CDR3 runs to 15 residues. Per germline, CDR1 SGHRS and CDR2 YFSETQ. The V end was cut by 0 bases, the J end by 4 bases, with 11 bases between. The CDR3 bases are TGCGCCAGCAGCTTGGCCGGGAGTGCGTACAATGAGCAGTTCTTC. Translating it yields CASSLAGSAYNEQFF.

CDR3 sequence (DNA): TGTGCCAGCAGCTTAGTCGGGACTAGTGAGACCCAGTACTTC. Amino acids: CASSLVGTSETQYF. The genes are TRBV11-2 and TRBJ2-5; 8 nucleotides agree with TRBD2. After removal of 1 base from V and 5 bases from J, the junction contained 3 bases not matched to a gene. Germline V gene data show CDR1 as SGHAT and CDR2 as FQNNGV. CDR3 length: 14 residues.

This clonotype has just one count. The CDR3 here is CASRPPTAKREKLFF. The CDR3 nucleotides read TGTGCAAGTCGCCCCCCGACAGCCAAACGTGAAAAACTGTTTTTT. The chain couples TRBV12-2 to TRBJ1-4; the table's D call of TRBD1 was not tested on the DNA. TRBV12-2 represents a pseudogene. This CDR3 is built from 15 residues.

There are many counts of this clonotype. The chain has TRBV5-1 and TRBJ2-3; 10 bases agree with TRBD2. The germline CDR1 and CDR2 sequences are SGHRS and YFSETQ. Trimming at V came to 0 bases and at J to 1 base, leaving 8 bases not matched to a gene. CDR3 size: 18 residues. CDR3 region: CASSLVGAGGAGTDTQYF. CDR3 nucleotides: TGCGCCAGCAGCTTGGTCGGAGCGGGAGGGGCGGGCACAGATACGCAGTATTTT.

This clonotype was found a few times. The chain is built from TRBV7-6 and TRBJ2-2, with 9 bases that match TRBD1. This CDR3 contains 17 residues. V was clipped by 2 bases and J by 4 bases; unmatched bases: 8. In germline, CDR1 is SGHVS, CDR2 FNYEAQ. The CDR3, as DNA: TGTGCCAGCAGCTTACTCGGACAGGGGTATGGCACCGGGGAGCTGTTTTTT. Translated, it gives CASSLLGQGYGTGELFF.

Only a few counts were recorded for this clonotype. The chain combines TRBV3-1 with TRBJ2-7; 9 nucleotides agree with TRBD2. Looked up from germline, CDR1 is LGHDT and CDR2 is YNNKEL (reference sequence). V trimming: 5 bases; J trimming: 2 bases; junction bases outside the gene matches: 10. The CDR3 extends over 16 amino acids. In nucleotides, the CDR3 is TGTGCCAGCAGCGACCGGGGACTAGCAAGGACCTACGAGCAGTACTTC. Translation gives CASSDRGLARTYEQYF.

This clonotype was seen ten or more times. CDR3 amino acids: CSAREDYEQYF. CDR3 nucleotide sequence: TGCAGTGCTAGAGAAGACTACGAGCAGTACTTC. The chain uses TRBV20-1 and TRBJ2-7; no reliable D call. Germline V CDR1 and CDR2: DFQATT, SNEGSKA (reference sequence). The CDR3 sequence is 11 residues long. The ends were cut back, 0 bases at V and 3 bases at J, with 3 bases in the middle.

The gene calls are TRBV10-3 and TRBJ1-2; no definite D call. This CDR3 contains 12 residues. Trimming stripped 4 bases from V and 4 bases from J, with 7 bases between. Germline CDR1 is ENHRY and CDR2 is SYGVKD. CDR3 sequence (DNA): TGTGCCATCAGTGGGCTTCTCTATGGCTACACCTTC. This encodes CAISGLLYGYTF.

V and J are TRBV12-3 or TRBV12-4 and TRBJ2-2; D not resolved. This CDR3 comprises 15 residues. V lost 1 base and J lost 7, with 13 bases in between. The CDR3, as DNA: TGTGCCAGCAGTTTAGAAGGGTTTATGAACGGGGAGCTGTTTTTT. This translates into CASSLEGFMNGELFF.

The chain links TRBV9 to TRBJ1-1, with 11 bases aligning to TRBD1. This CDR3 is 17 amino acids long. V shed 4 bases and J 0 bases; nucleotides not matched to a gene: 8. CDR1 and CDR2 (germline): SGDLS, YYNGEE. CDR3 coding DNA: TGTGCCAGCAGCACGCGGACAGGGGGCCTGGTGAACACTGAAGCTTTCTTT. This gives the protein CASSTRTGGLVNTEAFF.

CDR3 nucleotides: TGTGCCAGCTCACCACCACAGAGGAGGTACGAGCAGTACTTC. The encoded protein is CASSPPQRRYEQYF. V is TRBV18 and J is TRBJ2-7; tentative D call: TRBD2 (5 bases). Trimming removed 0 bases from V and 4 bases from J, with 10 bases in between. The length of the CDR3 is 14 residues. CDR1 is KGHSH, CDR2 LQKENI, per germline. The whole variable domain, remainder taken from reference TRBV18 and TRBJ2-7, is NAGVMQNPRHLVRRRGQEARLRCSPMKGHSHVYWYRQLPEEGLKFMVYLQKENIIDESGMPKERFSAEFPKEGPSILRIQQVVRGDSAAYFCASSPPQRRYEQYFGPGTRLTVT.

This clonotype was observed a few times. The chain joins TRBV5-1 to TRBJ1-2; 12 positions match TRBD1. There are 14 residues in the CDR3. V gave up 5 bases and J gave up 7 bases; unmatched junction bases: 6. Germline values: CDR1 SGHRS, CDR2 YFSETQ. For the CDR3, the DNA is TGCGCCAGCAGTGCCGGGACAGGGGGCTTTGGCTACACCTTC. Translating gives CASSAGTGGFGYTF.

This clonotype was detected a few times. The chain links TRBV7-9 to TRBJ2-7, with TRBD1 matching over 8 bases. The V gene end was trimmed by 5 bases and the J gene end by 4 bases; junction bases not matched to a gene: 7. This CDR3 region has 14 residues. Per germline, CDR1 SEHNR and CDR2 FQNEAQ (reference sequence). The CDR3 loop reads CASSKKQGAYEQYF. The DNA for the CDR3 is TGTGCCAGCAGCAAAAAGCAGGGGGCTTACGAGCAGTACTTC.

This clonotype came up a few times. V and J are TRBV19 and TRBJ2-3; D is unresolved. Germline V CDR1 and CDR2: LNHDA, SQIVND (reference sequence). Trimming removed 5 bases at V and 6 bases at J, with 6 bases between. The length of the CDR3 is 11 residues. This CDR3 reads CASSVRDTQYF. CDR3 DNA sequence: TGTGCCAGTAGTGTACGGGATACGCAGTATTTT.

This sequence joins TRBV5-1 and TRBJ2-7; D is perhaps TRBD2 (5 bases). Germline V gene data show CDR1 as SGHRS and CDR2 as YFSETQ. The CDR3 has 16 amino acids. Trimming cost V 0 bases and J 6 bases, with 19 bases left between them. CDR3 region: CASSLVLAGPEVEQYF. CDR3 in DNA: TGCGCCAGCAGCTTGGTTTTGGCGGGTCCGGAGGTCGAGCAGTACTTC.

CDR3 coding DNA: TGTGCCAGCAGCCAAGTAGGCGGGGACTACGAGCAGTACTTC. It is translated as CASSQVGGDYEQYF. The rearrangement uses TRBV4-2 and TRBJ2-7; tentatively, D is TRBD2 (6 bases). The germline V gene has CDR1 LGHNA and CDR2 YNFKEQ. V lost 1 base, J lost 3 bases, and 10 bases lay in between. CDR3 length: 14 residues.